This T cell receptor beta chain is drawn from a study of T cells after posttransplantation cyclophosphamide. TCRdb's copy holds only in-frame clones and misses some; the assay was immunoSEQ multiplex PCR. The table has tens of thousands of clones, 95% to 98% seen once. Cells defined as naive were viable CD3+CD4+ or CD3+CD8+ and CCR7+CD45RA+CD45RO-CD95-CD27+CD28+. V lost 4 bases and J lost 5, with 15 bases in between. Germline assignment: CDR1 LNHDA and CDR2 SQIVND (reference sequence). This CDR3 has 15 residues. The rearrangement uses TRBV19 and TRBJ1-5; TRBD1 might be the D (6 bases). The clonotype was recovered from a middle-aged man in good health, CMV-negative, and a related stem cell transplant donor. What was sequenced was naive CD4+ T cells sorted from PBMCs. The CDR3 spells CASSTTGNWDQPQHF. CDR3 coding DNA: TGTGCCAGTAGTACTACAGGGAATTGGGATCAGCCCCAGCATTTT.